These 7 T cell receptor beta chains came from one sample sequenced in a study of blood T cell repertoires in COVID-19. Some clones are missing from TCRdb's copy, which holds only in-frame ones; the method was immunoSEQ multiplex PCR. The sample gives 55,000 to 80,000 clones, roughly 86% of which show up once; around 0.83% is in the top ten. The sequenced sample was peripheral blood. Receptors originate from a woman aged 70-85 years with acute or convalescent COVID-19.

The chain joins TRBV6-6 to TRBJ2-1; 8 bases are shared with TRBD2. The V and J ends lost 2 bases and 8 bases, in that order; junction bases with no gene match: 11. This CDR3 contains 16 residues. CDR1 and CDR2 from the germline V gene are MNHNY and SVGAGI (reference sequence). CDR3 DNA: TGTGCCAGCAGTTACCCGGGGACGGGGGGGCTCGATGAGCAGTTCTTC. Its protein product is CASSYPGTGGLDEQFF.

The chain links TRBV6-2 or TRBV6-3 to TRBJ2-1, with 16 bases fitting TRBD2. The ends lost 6 bases at V and 8 bases at J; junction bases unmatched: 4. The CDR3 is 15 residues long. The germline V gene has CDR1 MNHEY and CDR2 SVGEGT. The CDR3 DNA sequence: TGTGCCAGCAGCACGGGACTAGCGGGGGGGCATGAGCAGTTCTTC. It translates to CASSTGLAGGHEQFF.

J is TRBJ1-6 and V is TRBV27, with 7 bases matching TRBD1. Germline V lookup: CDR1 MNHEY, CDR2 SMNVEV (reference sequence). The V segment lost 4 bases and the J segment 4 bases; nucleotides outside the gene matches: 4. CDR3 size: 15 residues. CDR3 in DNA: TGTGCCAGCAGTTCGCCGGGACAGTATAATTCACCCCTCCACTTT. Amino acid sequence: CASSSPGQYNSPLHF.

The J gene is TRBJ2-3, the V gene TRBV2; D not certain. Trimming stripped 2 bases from V and 6 bases from J, with 3 bases between. Germline V gives CDR1 SNHLY, CDR2 FYNNEI. This CDR3 is built from 11 residues. The CDR3: CASSESDTQYF. The CDR3 coding sequence is TGTGCCAGCAGTGAATCGGATACGCAGTATTTT. Using reference TRBV2 and TRBJ2-3 for the parts outside the CDR3, the full variable domain is EPEVTQTPSHQVTQMGQEVILRCVPISNHLYFYWYRQILGQKVEFLVSFYNNEISEKSEIFDDQFSVERPDGSNFTLKIRSTKLEDSAMYFCASSESDTQYFGPGTRLTVL.

This clone occurred once. The chain uses TRBV24-1 and TRBJ1-5; TRBD1 agrees at 7 bases. Trimming at V came to 6 bases and at J to 6 bases, leaving 1 base not matched to a gene. CDR3 length equals 12 residues. Germline CDR1 and CDR2: KGHDR and SFDVKD. This chain's CDR3 is CATSQGGQPQHF. CDR3 coding DNA: TGTGCCACCAGTCAGGGGGGTCAGCCCCAGCATTTT.

The chain links TRBV19 to TRBJ1-4, with 7 nucleotides matching TRBD1. The CDR3 has 17 residues. V trimming: 5 bases; J trimming: 0 bases; junction bases outside the gene matches: 9. CDR1 and CDR2 (germline): LNHDA, SQIVND (reference sequence). The CDR3 DNA reads TGTGCCAGTAGTGCACCGGGACAGCCTGCAACTAATGAAAAACTGTTTTTT. Protein sequence: CASSAPGQPATNEKLFF.

The J gene is TRBJ1-2, the V gene TRBV27, with a tentative D call TRBD1 (5 bases). Germline V gene data show CDR1 as MNHEY and CDR2 as SMNVEV (reference sequence). The CDR3 consists of 13 residues. V lost 6 bases and J lost 7, with 15 bases in between. For the CDR3, the DNA is TGTGCCAGCAGAACGGCCCGGGACTCTGGCTACACCTTC. Its protein product is CASRTARDSGYTF.